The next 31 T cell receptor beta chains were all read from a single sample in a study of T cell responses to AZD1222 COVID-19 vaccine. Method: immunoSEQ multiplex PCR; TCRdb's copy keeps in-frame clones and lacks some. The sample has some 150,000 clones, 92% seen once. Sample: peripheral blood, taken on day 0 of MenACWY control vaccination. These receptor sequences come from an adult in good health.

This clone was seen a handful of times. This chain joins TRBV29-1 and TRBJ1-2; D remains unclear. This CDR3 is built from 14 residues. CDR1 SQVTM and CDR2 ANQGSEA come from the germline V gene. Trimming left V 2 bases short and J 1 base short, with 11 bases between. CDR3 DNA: TGCAGCGTTGAAAGGGCAGATAATAACTATGGCTACACCTTC. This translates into CSVERADNNYGYTF.

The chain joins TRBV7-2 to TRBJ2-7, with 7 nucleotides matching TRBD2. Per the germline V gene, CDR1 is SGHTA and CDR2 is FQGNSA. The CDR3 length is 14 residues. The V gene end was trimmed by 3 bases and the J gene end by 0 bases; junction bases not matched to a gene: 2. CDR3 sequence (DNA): TGTGCCAGCAGCTTTCGGACTAGCTCCTACGAGCAGTACTTC. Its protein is CASSFRTSSYEQYF.

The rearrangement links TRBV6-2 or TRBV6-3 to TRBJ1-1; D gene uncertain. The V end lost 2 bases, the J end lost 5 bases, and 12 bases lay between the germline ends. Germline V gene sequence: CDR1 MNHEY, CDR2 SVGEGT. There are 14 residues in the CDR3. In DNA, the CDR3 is TGTGCCAGCAGTTACCTGGCAGGTAGGACTGAAGCTTTCTTT. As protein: CASSYLAGRTEAFF.

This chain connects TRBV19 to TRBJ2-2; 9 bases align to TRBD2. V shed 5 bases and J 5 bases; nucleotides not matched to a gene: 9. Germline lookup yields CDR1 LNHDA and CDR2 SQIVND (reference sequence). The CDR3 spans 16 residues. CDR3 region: CASSVGLAQSTGELFF. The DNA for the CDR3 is TGTGCCAGTAGTGTCGGACTAGCGCAAAGTACCGGGGAGCTGTTTTTT.

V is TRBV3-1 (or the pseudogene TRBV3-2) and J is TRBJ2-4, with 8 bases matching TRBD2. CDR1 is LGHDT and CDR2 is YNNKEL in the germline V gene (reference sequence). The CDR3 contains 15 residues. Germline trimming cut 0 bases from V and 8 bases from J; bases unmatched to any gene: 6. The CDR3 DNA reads TGTGCCAGCAGCCAAGAAAGCGGGAGAGCTGACATTCAGTACTTC. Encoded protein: CASSQESGRADIQYF.

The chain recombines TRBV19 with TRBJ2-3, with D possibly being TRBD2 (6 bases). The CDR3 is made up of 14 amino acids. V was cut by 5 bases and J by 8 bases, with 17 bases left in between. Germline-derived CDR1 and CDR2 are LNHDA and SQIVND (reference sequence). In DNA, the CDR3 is TGTGCCAGTAGTGCGGGACTCGGGCGTCCTACGCAGTATTTT. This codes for CASSAGLGRPTQYF.

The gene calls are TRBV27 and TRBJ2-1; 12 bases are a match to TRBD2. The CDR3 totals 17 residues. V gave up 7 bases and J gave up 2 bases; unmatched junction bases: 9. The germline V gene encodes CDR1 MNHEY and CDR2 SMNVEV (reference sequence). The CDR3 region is CASNPRTSGKAYNEQFF. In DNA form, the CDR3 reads TGTGCCAGCAATCCAAGGACTAGCGGGAAGGCCTACAATGAGCAGTTCTTC.

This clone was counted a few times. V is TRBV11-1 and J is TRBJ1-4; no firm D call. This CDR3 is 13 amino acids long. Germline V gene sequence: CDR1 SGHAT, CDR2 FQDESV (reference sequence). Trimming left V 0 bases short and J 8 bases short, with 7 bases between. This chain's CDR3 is CASSLAGSEKLFF. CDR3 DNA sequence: TGTGCCAGCAGCTTAGCGGGCAGCGAAAAACTGTTTTTT.

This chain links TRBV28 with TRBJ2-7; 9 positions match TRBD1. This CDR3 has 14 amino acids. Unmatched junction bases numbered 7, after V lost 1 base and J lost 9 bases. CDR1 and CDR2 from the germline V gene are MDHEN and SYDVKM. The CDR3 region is CASSLSDRGGGQYF. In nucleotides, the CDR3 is TGTGCCAGCAGTTTATCGGACAGGGGAGGTGGGCAGTACTTC. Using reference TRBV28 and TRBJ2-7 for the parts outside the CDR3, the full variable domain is DVKVTQSSRYLVKRTGEKVFLECVQDMDHENMFWYRQDPGLGLRLIYFSYDVKMKEKGDIPEGYSVSREKKERFSLILESASTNQTSMYLCASSLSDRGGGQYFGPGTRLTVT.

CDR3 nucleotide sequence: TGCAGCGTTGAAGAAGGGGGACAGGGCTACGAGCAGTACTTC. As protein: CSVEEGGQGYEQYF. The chain recombines TRBV29-1 with TRBJ2-7; 9 bases match TRBD1. Germline assignment: CDR1 SQVTM and CDR2 ANQGSEA. This CDR3 is 14 amino acids long. With V trimmed by 0 bases and J by 3 bases, 3 bases remained unmatched.

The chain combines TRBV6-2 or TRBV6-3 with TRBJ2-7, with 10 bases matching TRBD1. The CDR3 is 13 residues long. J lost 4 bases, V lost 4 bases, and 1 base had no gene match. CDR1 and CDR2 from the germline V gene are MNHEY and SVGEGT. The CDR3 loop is CASSWDRGYEQYF. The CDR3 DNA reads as TGTGCCAGCAGTTGGGACAGGGGATACGAGCAGTACTTC.

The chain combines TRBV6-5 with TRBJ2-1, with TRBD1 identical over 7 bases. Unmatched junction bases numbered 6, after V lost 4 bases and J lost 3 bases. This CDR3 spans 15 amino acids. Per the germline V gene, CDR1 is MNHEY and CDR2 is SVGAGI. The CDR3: CASSSTGANYNEQFF. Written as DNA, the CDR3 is TGTGCCAGCAGTTCCACAGGGGCGAACTACAATGAGCAGTTCTTC.

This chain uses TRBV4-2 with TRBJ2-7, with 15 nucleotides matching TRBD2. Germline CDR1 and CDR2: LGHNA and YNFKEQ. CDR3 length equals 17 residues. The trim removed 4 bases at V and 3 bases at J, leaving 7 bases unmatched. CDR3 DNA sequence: TGTGCCAGCAGCCCGGGACTAGCGGGAGGCCTCAGCTACGAGCAGTACTTC. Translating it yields CASSPGLAGGLSYEQYF.

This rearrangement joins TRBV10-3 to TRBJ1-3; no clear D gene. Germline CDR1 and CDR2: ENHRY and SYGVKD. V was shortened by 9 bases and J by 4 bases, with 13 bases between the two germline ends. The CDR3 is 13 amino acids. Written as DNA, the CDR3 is TGTGCCATTGCCGGAGGGCAAGGAAACACCATATATTTT. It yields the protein CAIAGGQGNTIYF.

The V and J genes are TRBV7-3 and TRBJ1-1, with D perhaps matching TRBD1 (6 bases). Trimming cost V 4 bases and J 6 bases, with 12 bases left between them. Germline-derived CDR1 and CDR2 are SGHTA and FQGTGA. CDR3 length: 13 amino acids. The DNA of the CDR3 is TGTGCCAGCAGCTGGTTACAGGGTGCTGAAGCTTTCTTT. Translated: CASSWLQGAEAFF.

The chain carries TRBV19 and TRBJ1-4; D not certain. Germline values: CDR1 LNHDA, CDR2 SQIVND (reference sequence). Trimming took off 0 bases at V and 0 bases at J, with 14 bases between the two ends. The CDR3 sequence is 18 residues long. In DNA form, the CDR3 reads TGTGCCAGTAGTATAGATTTAGGAAGACGGACAACTAATGAAAAACTGTTTTTT. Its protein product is CASSIDLGRRTTNEKLFF. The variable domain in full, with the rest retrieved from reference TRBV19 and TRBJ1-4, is DGGITQSPKYLFRKEGQNVTLSCEQNLNHDAMYWYRQDPGQGLRLIYYSQIVNDFQKGDIAEGYSVSREKKESFPLTVTSAQKNPTAFYLCASSIDLGRRTTNEKLFFGSGTQLSVL.

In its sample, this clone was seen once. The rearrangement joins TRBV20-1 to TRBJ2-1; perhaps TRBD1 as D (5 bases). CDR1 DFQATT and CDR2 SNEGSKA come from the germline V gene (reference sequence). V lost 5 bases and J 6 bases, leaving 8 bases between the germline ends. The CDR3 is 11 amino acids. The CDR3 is CSASDINEQFF. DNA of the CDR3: TGCAGTGCTTCGGACATCAATGAGCAGTTCTTC.

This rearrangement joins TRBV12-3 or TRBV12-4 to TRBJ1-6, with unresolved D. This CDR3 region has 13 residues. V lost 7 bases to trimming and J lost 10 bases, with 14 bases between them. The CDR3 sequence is CASTPTYPSPLHF. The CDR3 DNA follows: TGTGCCAGCACTCCGACCTATCCCTCACCCCTCCACTTT.

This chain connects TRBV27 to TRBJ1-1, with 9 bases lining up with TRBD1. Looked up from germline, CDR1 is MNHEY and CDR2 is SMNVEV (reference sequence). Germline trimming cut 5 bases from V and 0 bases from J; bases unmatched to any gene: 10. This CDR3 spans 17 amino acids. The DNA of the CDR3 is TGTGCCAGCAGTCCACTGGGACAGGGTTTCATGAACACTGAAGCTTTCTTT. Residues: CASSPLGQGFMNTEAFF.

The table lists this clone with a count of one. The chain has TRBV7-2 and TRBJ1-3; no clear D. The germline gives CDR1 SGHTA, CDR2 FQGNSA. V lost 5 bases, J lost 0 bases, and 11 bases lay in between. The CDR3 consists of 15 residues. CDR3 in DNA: TGTGCCAGCAGCCTAAGAGGTCTCTCTGGAAACACCATATATTTT. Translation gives CASSLRGLSGNTIYF.

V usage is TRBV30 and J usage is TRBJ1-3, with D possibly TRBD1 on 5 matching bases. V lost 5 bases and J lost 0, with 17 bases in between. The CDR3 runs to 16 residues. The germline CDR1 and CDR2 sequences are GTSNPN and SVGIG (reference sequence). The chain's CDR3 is CAWARGAPSSGNTIYF. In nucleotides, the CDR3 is TGTGCCTGGGCGCGTGGGGCCCCCAGCTCTGGAAACACCATATATTTT.

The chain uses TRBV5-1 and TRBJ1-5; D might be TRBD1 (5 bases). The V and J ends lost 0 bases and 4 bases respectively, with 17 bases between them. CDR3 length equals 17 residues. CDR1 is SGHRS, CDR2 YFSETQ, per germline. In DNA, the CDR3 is TGCGCCAGCAGCTTGGCCAAAGGGACTGCCTTTAATCAGCCCCAGCATTTT. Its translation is CASSLAKGTAFNQPQHF.

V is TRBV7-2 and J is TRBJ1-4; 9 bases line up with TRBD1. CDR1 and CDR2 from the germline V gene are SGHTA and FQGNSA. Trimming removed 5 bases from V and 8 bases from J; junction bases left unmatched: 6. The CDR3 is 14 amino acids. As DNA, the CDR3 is TGTGCCAGCAGCCAGGACAGGGGTGGGGAAAAACTGTTTTTT. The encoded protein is CASSQDRGGEKLFF.

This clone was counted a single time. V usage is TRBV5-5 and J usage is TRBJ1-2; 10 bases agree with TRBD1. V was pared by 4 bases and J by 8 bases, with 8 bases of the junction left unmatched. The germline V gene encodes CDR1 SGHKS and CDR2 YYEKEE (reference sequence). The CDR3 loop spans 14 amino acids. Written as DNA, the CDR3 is TGTGCCAGCAGCGCGGGACAGGGGCGGAAGGGCTACACCTTC. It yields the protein CASSAGQGRKGYTF.

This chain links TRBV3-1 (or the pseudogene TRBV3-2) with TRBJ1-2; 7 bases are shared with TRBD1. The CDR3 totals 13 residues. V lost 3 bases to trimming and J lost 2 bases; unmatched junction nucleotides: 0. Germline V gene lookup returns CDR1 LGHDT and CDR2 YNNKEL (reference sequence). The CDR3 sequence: CASSQGQNYGYTF. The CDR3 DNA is TGTGCCAGCAGCCAGGGACAGAACTATGGCTACACCTTC.

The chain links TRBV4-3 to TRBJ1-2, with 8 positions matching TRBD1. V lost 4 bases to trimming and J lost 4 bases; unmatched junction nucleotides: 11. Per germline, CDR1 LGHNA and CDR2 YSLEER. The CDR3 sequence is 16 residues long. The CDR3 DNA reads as TGCGCCAGCAGCCCGGAAATTTGGACAGGGAGCTATGGCTACACCTTC. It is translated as CASSPEIWTGSYGYTF.

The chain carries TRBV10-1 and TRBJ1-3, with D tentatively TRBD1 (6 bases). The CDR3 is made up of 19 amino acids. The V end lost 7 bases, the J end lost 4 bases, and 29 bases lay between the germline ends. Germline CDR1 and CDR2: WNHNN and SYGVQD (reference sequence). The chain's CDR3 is CASTAPIPTAGGYGNTIYF. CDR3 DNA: TGCGCCAGCACCGCCCCGATACCGACTGCGGGGGGCTACGGAAACACCATATATTTT.

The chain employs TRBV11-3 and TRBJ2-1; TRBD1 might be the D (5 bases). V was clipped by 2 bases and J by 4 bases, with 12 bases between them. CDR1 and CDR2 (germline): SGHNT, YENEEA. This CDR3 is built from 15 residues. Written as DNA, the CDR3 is TGTGCCAGCAGCTTAACAGGCACTGGTTACAATGAGCAGTTCTTC. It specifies CASSLTGTGYNEQFF.

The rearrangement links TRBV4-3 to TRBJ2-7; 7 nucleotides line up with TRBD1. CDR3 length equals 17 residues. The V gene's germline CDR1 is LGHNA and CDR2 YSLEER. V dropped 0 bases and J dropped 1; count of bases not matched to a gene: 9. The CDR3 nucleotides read TGCGCCAGCAGCCAAGAAGTTTCCGGGACAGAGTCCTACGAGCAGTACTTC. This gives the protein CASSQEVSGTESYEQYF.

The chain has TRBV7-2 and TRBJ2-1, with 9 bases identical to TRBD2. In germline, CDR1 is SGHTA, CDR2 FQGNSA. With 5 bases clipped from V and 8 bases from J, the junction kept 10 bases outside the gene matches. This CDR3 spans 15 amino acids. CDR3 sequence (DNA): TGTGCCAGCAGCCCATCGTTGGGACTAGCCTATGAGCAGTTCTTC. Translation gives CASSPSLGLAYEQFF.

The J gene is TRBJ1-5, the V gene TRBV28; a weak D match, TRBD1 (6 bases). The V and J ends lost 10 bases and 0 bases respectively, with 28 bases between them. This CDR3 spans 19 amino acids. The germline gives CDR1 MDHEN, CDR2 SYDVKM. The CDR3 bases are TGTGCCACCGGGGACCCCCGGGGGCCCTCGACTTATAGCAATCAGCCCCAGCATTTT. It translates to CATGDPRGPSTYSNQPQHF.